The rows below give T cell receptor beta chains drawn from one sample of a study of blood T cell repertoires in COVID-19. Here immunoSEQ multiplex PCR was the method, and the copy in TCRdb shows in-frame clones only, minus some. The profile shows roughly 260,000 clones, about 88% of them singletons. The sequenced sample consisted of peripheral blood. These receptor sequences come from a man between 60 and 70 years old who had recovered from COVID-19. CDR3s include the opening cysteine and the closing phenylalanine or tryptophan. Fields, in order: V gene, J gene, D gene, clone size, CDR3 DNA, CDR3 protein. D genes are given only for firm matches. A row's size may be missing; if present it is once, few, many or a size class.

v_call: TRBV6-5; j_call: TRBJ2-2; d_call: TRBD2; clone_size: NA; cdr3_nt: TGTGCCAGCAGTTCCAAGCGGGGGGGCATGACCGGGGAGCTGTTTTTT; cdr3_aa: CASSSKRGGMTGELFF
v_call: TRBV6-6; j_call: TRBJ2-7; d_call: TRBD2; clone_size: NA; cdr3_nt: TGTGCCAGCAGTTACTCTTCCGGGGGGTCCTACGAGCAGTACTTC; cdr3_aa: CASSYSSGGSYEQYF
v_call: TRBV5-1; j_call: TRBJ1-1; d_call: TRBD1; clone_size: NA; cdr3_nt: TGCGCCAGCAGCAGGGCGGACAGGGGGAACACTGAAGCTTTCTTT; cdr3_aa: CASSRADRGNTEAFF
v_call: TRBV6-5; j_call: TRBJ2-7; d_call: NA; clone_size: NA; cdr3_nt: TGTGCCAGCGAAAGGCATTATAAGGTTGGAGCCGAGCAGTACTTC; cdr3_aa: CASERHYKVGAEQYF
v_call: TRBV6-5; j_call: TRBJ1-6; d_call: NA; clone_size: NA; cdr3_nt: TGTGCCAGCAGTTACTCGATACAGGGCCCTAATTCACCCCTCCACTTT; cdr3_aa: CASSYSIQGPNSPLHF
v_call: TRBV5-1; j_call: TRBJ1-1; d_call: NA; clone_size: NA; cdr3_nt: TGCGCCAGCAGCTTGTGGGGGACTGACGCTGAAGCTTTCTTT; cdr3_aa: CASSLWGTDAEAFF
v_call: TRBV30; j_call: TRBJ2-1; d_call: NA; clone_size: once; cdr3_nt: TGTGCCTGGTATAAACGTAGCTCCTACAATGAGCAGTTCTTC; cdr3_aa: CAWYKRSSYNEQFF
v_call: TRBV2; j_call: TRBJ1-5; d_call: TRBD1; clone_size: NA; cdr3_nt: TGTGCCAGCAGTGTTCAGACAGGGGGGAGCAATCAGCCCCAGCATTTT; cdr3_aa: CASSVQTGGSNQPQHF
v_call: TRBV5-1; j_call: TRBJ2-7; d_call: TRBD1; clone_size: NA; cdr3_nt: TGCGCCAGCAGCTTGACCGGGACAGCCACCTACGAGCAGTACTTC; cdr3_aa: CASSLTGTATYEQYF
v_call: TRBV10-3; j_call: TRBJ1-3; d_call: NA; clone_size: NA; cdr3_nt: TGTGCCATCAGGGTGACAGCCTCTGGAAACACCATATATTTT; cdr3_aa: CAIRVTASGNTIYF
v_call: TRBV5-8; j_call: TRBJ2-4; d_call: TRBD1; clone_size: NA; cdr3_nt: TGTGCCAGCAGCATTGGGACAGGGGAATTTCGGGACATTCAGTACTTC; cdr3_aa: CASSIGTGEFRDIQYF
v_call: TRBV29-1; j_call: TRBJ1-5; d_call: NA; clone_size: NA; cdr3_nt: TGCAGCGCTACGGGTTCAGGGGTCAATCAGCCCCAGCATTTT; cdr3_aa: CSATGSGVNQPQHF
v_call: TRBV7-9; j_call: TRBJ1-2; d_call: NA; clone_size: NA; cdr3_nt: TGTGCCAGCAGCTCACTTTATGGCTACACCTTC; cdr3_aa: CASSSLYGYTF
v_call: TRBV27; j_call: TRBJ1-2; d_call: NA; clone_size: NA; cdr3_nt: TGTGCCAGCAGTTTATCCACCGGAGGCGCTCGCTATGGCTACACCTTC; cdr3_aa: CASSLSTGGARYGYTF
v_call: TRBV5-1; j_call: TRBJ2-1; d_call: NA; clone_size: NA; cdr3_nt: TGCGCCAGCCATCACAGGCAATCCTACAATGAGCAGTTCTTC; cdr3_aa: CASHHRQSYNEQFF
v_call: TRBV7-9; j_call: TRBJ1-4; d_call: NA; clone_size: NA; cdr3_nt: TGTGCCAGCAGCCCCTCGGGTTGGGGGGAAGGAAAACTGTTTTTT; cdr3_aa: CASSPSGWGEGKLFF
v_call: TRBV2; j_call: TRBJ1-2; d_call: NA; clone_size: NA; cdr3_nt: TGTGCCAGCAGTGAAGCAAGGGCAGGGGCCTACACCTTC; cdr3_aa: CASSEARAGAYTF
v_call: TRBV27; j_call: TRBJ2-7; d_call: NA; clone_size: NA; cdr3_nt: TGTGCCAGCAGTTGGGGGCAGCTCTACGAGCAGTACTTC; cdr3_aa: CASSWGQLYEQYF
v_call: TRBV19; j_call: TRBJ1-5; d_call: NA; clone_size: NA; cdr3_nt: TGTGCCAGTAAGCTGGGGCCTACGGGCAATCAGCCCCAGCATTTT; cdr3_aa: CASKLGPTGNQPQHF
v_call: TRBV5-4; j_call: TRBJ1-2; d_call: NA; clone_size: NA; cdr3_nt: TGTGCCAGCAGCCCGTTAGGGAGTCCTTTAGCGACTAACTATGGCTACACCTTC; cdr3_aa: CASSPLGSPLATNYGYTF
v_call: TRBV5-6; j_call: TRBJ1-1; d_call: NA; clone_size: NA; cdr3_nt: TGTGCCAGCAGCTCAGTAGACAGCCCGGTGAACACTGAAGCTTTCTTT; cdr3_aa: CASSSVDSPVNTEAFF
v_call: TRBV5-1; j_call: TRBJ2-1; d_call: TRBD2; clone_size: NA; cdr3_nt: TGCGCCAGCAGCTTAAGCGGGGGGGCAAATGAGCAGTTCTTC; cdr3_aa: CASSLSGGANEQFF
v_call: TRBV30; j_call: TRBJ1-5; d_call: TRBD1; clone_size: once; cdr3_nt: TGTGCCTGGAGCCCGACAGGGGGAGGACAGCCCCAGCATTTT; cdr3_aa: CAWSPTGGGQPQHF
v_call: TRBV12-2; j_call: TRBJ1-2; d_call: NA; clone_size: NA; cdr3_nt: TGTGCAAGTCGCATGACAGGGGTTGGCTACACCTTC; cdr3_aa: CASRMTGVGYTF
v_call: TRBV3-1/TRBV3-2; j_call: TRBJ2-1; d_call: TRBD2; clone_size: NA; cdr3_nt: TGTGCCAGCAGCCCGCGGACTAGCGGGAGCCCCTACAATGAGCAGTTCTTC; cdr3_aa: CASSPRTSGSPYNEQFF
v_call: TRBV6-5; j_call: TRBJ1-2; d_call: NA; clone_size: NA; cdr3_nt: TGTGCCAGCAGAAGGGACTTGGTCCTGGAGTATGGCTACACCTTC; cdr3_aa: CASRRDLVLEYGYTF
v_call: TRBV7-9; j_call: TRBJ2-3; d_call: TRBD2; clone_size: NA; cdr3_nt: TGTGCCAGCAGCTTGCGCTTGGGGGGGGGCACAGATACGCAGTATTTT; cdr3_aa: CASSLRLGGGTDTQYF
v_call: TRBV24-1; j_call: TRBJ2-2; d_call: NA; clone_size: NA; cdr3_nt: TGTGCCACCAGTGATTTGCAGCAGGGGAACACCGGGGAGCTGTTTTTT; cdr3_aa: CATSDLQQGNTGELFF
v_call: TRBV11-2; j_call: TRBJ1-1; d_call: NA; clone_size: NA; cdr3_nt: TGTGCCAGCAGCTTTTTCGCGACAGTGAACACTGAAGCTTTCTTT; cdr3_aa: CASSFFATVNTEAFF
v_call: TRBV19; j_call: TRBJ2-7; d_call: NA; clone_size: NA; cdr3_nt: TGTGCCAGTAGTGACTGGGGTGCCGGGACACCTCCCTACGAGCAGTACTTC; cdr3_aa: CASSDWGAGTPPYEQYF
v_call: TRBV5-4; j_call: TRBJ1-1; d_call: TRBD1; clone_size: NA; cdr3_nt: TGTGCCAGCAACGGGGACAGGGGGTTGGCTGAAGCTTTCTTT; cdr3_aa: CASNGDRGLAEAFF
v_call: TRBV5-1; j_call: TRBJ2-5; d_call: TRBD2; clone_size: once; cdr3_nt: TGCGCCAGCAGCCCCGGACTAGCGGGGGTCCGGGAGACCCAGTACTTC; cdr3_aa: CASSPGLAGVRETQYF
v_call: TRBV27; j_call: TRBJ2-5; d_call: NA; clone_size: once; cdr3_nt: TGTGCCAGCAGTTTATTGCCATCCGGAGAGACCCAGTACTTC; cdr3_aa: CASSLLPSGETQYF
v_call: TRBV3-1/TRBV3-2; j_call: TRBJ1-1; d_call: NA; clone_size: NA; cdr3_nt: TGTGCCAGCAGCCAAGGGACTATTAAATCCTCTTTCCCCCACACTGAAGCTTTCTTT; cdr3_aa: CASSQGTIKSSFPHTEAFF
v_call: TRBV10-2; j_call: TRBJ1-2; d_call: TRBD1; clone_size: NA; cdr3_nt: TGCGCCAGCGGACAGGGTCCAGATAACTATGGCTACACCTTC; cdr3_aa: CASGQGPDNYGYTF
v_call: TRBV19; j_call: TRBJ1-1; d_call: NA; clone_size: NA; cdr3_nt: TGTGCCACTACAACTAGGGGGAAAAACACTGAAGCTTTCTTT; cdr3_aa: CATTTRGKNTEAFF
v_call: TRBV4-2; j_call: TRBJ1-2; d_call: TRBD1; clone_size: once; cdr3_nt: TGTGCCAGCAGCCAAGATAGCGGGACAGGGCCCCTCGGCTACACCTTC; cdr3_aa: CASSQDSGTGPLGYTF
v_call: TRBV7-2; j_call: TRBJ2-2; d_call: TRBD2; clone_size: NA; cdr3_nt: TGTGCCAGCAGCTTACCAACCTTGACACTAGCGGGGGACACCGGGGAGCTGTTTTTT; cdr3_aa: CASSLPTLTLAGDTGELFF
v_call: TRBV7-8; j_call: TRBJ2-1; d_call: NA; clone_size: NA; cdr3_nt: TGTGCCAGCAGCTCTACCAGGGTAAGCAATGAGCAGTTCTTC; cdr3_aa: CASSSTRVSNEQFF
v_call: TRBV5-5; j_call: TRBJ1-5; d_call: NA; clone_size: NA; cdr3_nt: TGTGCCAGCAGCGCCCGGGGATTAGATCAGCCCCAGCATTTT; cdr3_aa: CASSARGLDQPQHF
v_call: TRBV4-1; j_call: TRBJ1-3; d_call: TRBD1; clone_size: NA; cdr3_nt: TGCGCCAGCAGCCAGGCTCAGACAGGGACCCTCTCTGGAAACACCATATATTTT; cdr3_aa: CASSQAQTGTLSGNTIYF
v_call: TRBV21-1; j_call: TRBJ2-7; d_call: NA; clone_size: NA; cdr3_nt: TGTGCCAGCAGCAAAGGTGGGACAGTCTACTCCTACGAGCAGTACTTC; cdr3_aa: CASSKGGTVYSYEQYF
v_call: TRBV3-1/TRBV3-2; j_call: TRBJ1-2; d_call: NA; clone_size: NA; cdr3_nt: TGTGCCAGCAGCCAAACCGACACTGGCTACACCTTC; cdr3_aa: CASSQTDTGYTF
v_call: TRBV5-1; j_call: TRBJ2-1; d_call: TRBD1; clone_size: NA; cdr3_nt: TGCGCCAGCAGCACCGGACAGGGCAATGAGCAGTTCTTC; cdr3_aa: CASSTGQGNEQFF
v_call: TRBV5-1; j_call: TRBJ2-1; d_call: TRBD1; clone_size: once; cdr3_nt: TGCGCCAGCAGCTCAGGGACAGGGTTCGATGAGCAGTTCTTC; cdr3_aa: CASSSGTGFDEQFF
v_call: TRBV3-1/TRBV3-2; j_call: TRBJ1-2; d_call: NA; clone_size: NA; cdr3_nt: TGTGCCAGCCAGGACAGCTCCTATGGCTACACCTTC; cdr3_aa: CASQDSSYGYTF
v_call: TRBV7-2; j_call: TRBJ2-4; d_call: NA; clone_size: NA; cdr3_nt: TGTGCCAGCAGCCCCAACCTCGGGGTTCAAAACATTCAGTACTTC; cdr3_aa: CASSPNLGVQNIQYF
v_call: TRBV18; j_call: TRBJ1-2; d_call: NA; clone_size: NA; cdr3_nt: TGTGCCAGCTCACCGACGTCAGGGTTTGGCTATGGCTACACCTTC; cdr3_aa: CASSPTSGFGYGYTF
v_call: TRBV2; j_call: TRBJ2-3; d_call: NA; clone_size: NA; cdr3_nt: TGTGCCAGCAGTGAGACCCAGGCTAAACATACGCAGTATTTT; cdr3_aa: CASSETQAKHTQYF
v_call: TRBV28; j_call: TRBJ2-7; d_call: TRBD1; clone_size: NA; cdr3_nt: TGTGCCAGCAGTTTATACAGGGGCTACTACGAGCAGTACTTC; cdr3_aa: CASSLYRGYYEQYF
v_call: TRBV7-2; j_call: TRBJ1-5; d_call: TRBD1; clone_size: once; cdr3_nt: TGTGCCAGCAGCCCCCGGGACAGGGGCAGCAATCAGCCCCAGCATTTT; cdr3_aa: CASSPRDRGSNQPQHF
v_call: TRBV19; j_call: TRBJ1-5; d_call: NA; clone_size: once; cdr3_nt: TGTGCCAGTAGGAGAGAGACACAGGGTCGCAATCAGCCCCAGCATTTT; cdr3_aa: CASRRETQGRNQPQHF
v_call: TRBV9; j_call: TRBJ2-6; d_call: TRBD1; clone_size: NA; cdr3_nt: TGTGCCAGCAGCGTACCCCGGACAGGGGGGACTGGGGCCAACGTCCTGACTTTC; cdr3_aa: CASSVPRTGGTGANVLTF
v_call: TRBV7-9; j_call: TRBJ1-1; d_call: NA; clone_size: NA; cdr3_nt: TGTGCCATCCAGGGTACCCGGCCGGGCACTGAAGCTTTCTTT; cdr3_aa: CAIQGTRPGTEAFF
v_call: TRBV7-2; j_call: TRBJ2-7; d_call: NA; clone_size: NA; cdr3_nt: TGTGCCAGCAGCTTAACAGGGACAAGTGGATCCTACGAGCAGTACTTC; cdr3_aa: CASSLTGTSGSYEQYF
v_call: TRBV7-9; j_call: TRBJ1-1; d_call: TRBD1; clone_size: NA; cdr3_nt: TGTGCCAGCAGCTTGACAGGGGTTCACACTGAAGCTTTCTTT; cdr3_aa: CASSLTGVHTEAFF